This entry lists 28 T cell receptor beta chains sequenced from one sample in a study of patients and donors after allogeneic stem cell transplantation. Via MiXCR, TCRdb re-called the RT-PCR reads, giving one row per CDR3 protein. The sample consists of about 960,000 distinct CDR3 sequences, under 20% of them appearing once. Sequencing used blood, either unsorted or a sorted T cell fraction (not recorded which). Receptor source: a human donor who was either an allogeneic HSCT recipient or a stem cell or donor lymphocyte infusion donor (not recorded which). It is not recorded whose cells these are; they may come from a transplant donor.

Only a few counts were recorded for this clonotype. The chain couples TRBV12-3 or TRBV12-4 to TRBJ1-3; tentatively, D is TRBD1 (6 bases). This CDR3 contains 15 residues. V lost 5 bases and J lost 3, with 14 bases in between. CDR3 region: CASSPGVGGGNTIYF. The CDR3 DNA is TGTGCCAGCAGTCCCGGTGTAGGGGGTGGAAACACCATATATTTT.

CDR3: CASRRTSGIGLETQYF. Written as DNA, the CDR3 is TGCGCCAGCAGAAGGACTAGCGGGATTGGGTTGGAGACCCAGTACTTC. The rearrangement joins TRBV4-1 to TRBJ2-5; the match to TRBD2 covers 12 bases. Germline CDR1 and CDR2: MGHRA and YSYEKL. The CDR3 extends over 16 amino acids. After removal of 6 bases from V and 5 bases from J, the junction contained 10 bases not matched to a gene.

This clonotype was seen a handful of times. V and J are TRBV12-3 or TRBV12-4 and TRBJ1-1, with TRBD1 matching over 10 bases. CDR3 length: 15 residues. The ends lost 2 bases at V and 4 bases at J; junction bases unmatched: 4. DNA of the CDR3: TGTGCCAGCAGTTTACTCCGGGACAGGGGCACTGAAGCTTTCTTT. It is translated as CASSLLRDRGTEAFF.

This chain joins TRBV12-3 or TRBV12-4 and TRBJ2-2; 8 bases are a match to TRBD1. This CDR3 is 18 amino acids long. The J segment lost 6 bases and the V segment lost 3 bases, leaving 15 bases of the junction unmatched. Written as DNA, the CDR3 is TGTGCCAGCAGTTTTGGGGACAGGTCGTTTCTACTCGCCGGGGAGCTGTTTTTT. This encodes CASSFGDRSFLLAGELFF.

This clonotype has just a few counts. The CDR3 DNA is TGCAGTGCCCAGAAGCGTCAGGGAACACGCGGGTATGGCTACACCTTC. The encoded protein is CSAQKRQGTRGYGYTF. The chain recombines TRBV20-1 with TRBJ1-2; maybe TRBD1 (5 bases). CDR1 is DFQATT and CDR2 is SNEGSKA in the germline V gene (reference sequence). Deletions cut 6 bases from V and 5 bases from J, with 25 bases between. This CDR3 comprises 16 residues.

The chain combines TRBV5-1 with TRBJ2-1, with 10 bases identical to TRBD2. The length of the CDR3 is 18 residues. Germline CDR1 reads SGHRS; CDR2 reads YFSETQ. Trimming removed 2 bases from V and 3 bases from J; junction bases left unmatched: 11. The CDR3 loop is CASSFVLAGVTVYNEQFF. The CDR3 DNA sequence: TGCGCCAGCAGCTTTGTCCTAGCGGGAGTTACCGTCTACAATGAGCAGTTCTTC.

In DNA form, the CDR3 reads TGCAGTGCTAGTCCCAGCGGGGGCTACGAGCAGTACTTC. This translates into CSASPSGGYEQYF. The chain is built from TRBV20-1 and TRBJ2-7; TRBD2 agrees at 8 bases. The CDR3 length is 13 residues. Losses at the gene ends were 3 bases for V and 3 bases for J; bases not matched to a gene: 4. Germline V gene sequence: CDR1 DFQATT, CDR2 SNEGSKA (reference sequence).

This clonotype was counted only a few times. The J gene is TRBJ2-1, the V gene TRBV3-1; maybe TRBD1 (7 bases). The germline CDR1 and CDR2 sequences are LGHDT and YNNKEL (reference sequence). The V gene lost 3 bases and the J gene lost 7 bases, with 16 bases spanning the gap. The CDR3 has 15 amino acids. The chain's CDR3 is CASSQTGLGGNEQFF. The CDR3 DNA sequence: TGTGCCAGCAGCCAGACAGGGTTGGGGGGAAATGAGCAGTTCTTC.

This clonotype was counted a few times. The CDR3 loop reads CASNVGAGEANRGEQFF. Here the CDR3 DNA reads TGTGCCAGCAACGTGGGGGCGGGAGAAGCTAATCGGGGTGAGCAGTTCTTC. The J gene is TRBJ2-1, the V gene TRBV9; D perhaps matches TRBD2 (7 bases). The V and J ends lost 6 bases and 9 bases respectively, with 28 bases between them. CDR1 SGDLS and CDR2 YYNGEE come from the germline V gene. The CDR3 sequence is 17 residues long.

V and J are TRBV6-1 and TRBJ2-1; 13 bases are shared with TRBD2. The length of the CDR3 is 17 residues. Per germline, CDR1 MNHNS and CDR2 SASEGT. J lost 0 bases, V lost 6 bases, and 5 bases had no gene match. The CDR3, as DNA: TGTGCCAGCAGGCGCAGGACTAGCGGGAGCTCCTACAATGAGCAGTTCTTC. Its translation: CASRRRTSGSSYNEQFF.

About this clonotype: The conserved closing phenylalanine or tryptophan is absent in this CDR3, likely reflecting a read error. V usage is TRBV10-3 and J usage is TRBJ2-1, with TRBD1 matching 11 bases. V lost 8 bases and J lost 7; bases outside the gene matches: 4. Germline V CDR1 and CDR2: ENHRY, SYGVKD. This CDR3 contains 13 residues. CDR3 amino acids: CAIAGTGGNEQFI. The CDR3 bases are TGTGCCATCGCCGGGACAGGGGGAAATGAGCAGTTCATC.

The J gene is TRBJ2-7, the V gene TRBV12-3 or TRBV12-4; 7 positions match TRBD2. Trimming cost V 3 bases and J 2 bases; bases outside gene matches: 7. There are 15 residues in the CDR3. CDR3 sequence: CASSFRLADAYEQYF. CDR3 DNA: TGTGCCAGCAGTTTCCGGCTAGCGGACGCCTACGAGCAGTACTTC.

The chain joins TRBV9 to TRBJ2-3; perhaps TRBD2 as D (7 bases). Trimming shortened V by 0 bases and J by 3 bases, and 20 bases separated the two germline ends. CDR1 and CDR2 (germline): SGDLS, YYNGEE. This CDR3 region has 18 residues. The CDR3 protein is CASSVEGGGGAKTDTQYF. For the CDR3, the DNA is TGTGCCAGCAGCGTAGAAGGCGGTGGGGGGGCGAAGACAGATACGCAGTATTTT.

This clonotype occurred a few times. The V and J genes are TRBV24-1 and TRBJ2-3; D is perhaps TRBD1 (6 bases). The CDR3 covers 15 residues. Germline V lookup: CDR1 KGHDR, CDR2 SFDVKD. The V gene lost 7 bases and the J gene lost 0 bases, with 13 bases spanning the gap. The CDR3, as DNA: TGTGCCACCAGCCTCGGACAGTCTAGCACAGATACGCAGTATTTT. This codes for CATSLGQSSTDTQYF.

This chain links TRBV4-1 with TRBJ2-2, with no clear D. V lost 0 bases and J lost 6, with 8 bases in between. This CDR3 has 14 residues. The germline CDR1 and CDR2 sequences are MGHRA and YSYEKL. The CDR3 nucleotides are TGCGCCAGCAGCCAAGATAGAGACCCCGGGGAGCTGTTTTTT. It encodes CASSQDRDPGELFF.

The chain combines TRBV7-9 with TRBJ1-1; 7 positions agree with TRBD1. The CDR3 has 15 residues. V shed 5 bases, J shed 0 bases, and the junction held 6 bases outside the gene matches. Germline V gives CDR1 SEHNR, CDR2 FQNEAQ (reference sequence). The CDR3: CASSNDGQVNTEAFF. For the CDR3, the DNA is TGTGCCAGCAGCAACGACGGACAGGTGAACACTGAAGCTTTCTTT.

This clonotype was counted a few times. The chain employs TRBV24-1 and TRBJ2-1, with D possibly TRBD1 on 6 matching bases. The germline CDR1 and CDR2 sequences are KGHDR and SFDVKD. The CDR3 is 15 residues long. Trimming took 5 bases from V and 5 from J, leaving 15 bases between them. CDR3 DNA sequence: TGTGCCACCAGTGGTGCCAGGGGCCCCAACAATGAGCAGTTCTTC. Translation gives CATSGARGPNNEQFF.

This chain joins TRBV12-3 or TRBV12-4 and TRBJ1-2; no definite D call. The CDR3 sequence is 15 residues long. The germline V and J ends were trimmed by 6 bases and 2 bases, with 16 bases remaining between them. CDR3 amino acids: CASSPSWLLNYGYTF. The CDR3 DNA sequence: TGTGCCAGCAGCCCCTCGTGGTTACTAAACTATGGCTACACCTTC.

This clonotype showed up many times. V gene TRBV11-1 combines with J gene TRBJ1-3; 8 positions agree with TRBD1. J was trimmed by 0 bases and V by 1 base; bases with no gene match: 11. The germline gives CDR1 SGHAT, CDR2 FQDESV (reference sequence). This CDR3 is 19 amino acids long. CDR3 DNA sequence: TGTGCCAGCAGCTTAGGTTCCCTGGACAGGGATCACTCTGGAAACACCATATATTTT. It codes for CASSLGSLDRDHSGNTIYF.

This clonotype came up a few times. J is TRBJ2-7 and V is TRBV6-1; 9 nucleotides line up with TRBD1. This CDR3 is built from 12 residues. V shed 7 bases and J 4 bases; nucleotides not matched to a gene: 2. CDR1 and CDR2 (germline): MNHNS, SASEGT. This CDR3 reads CASNRGLYEQYF. In nucleotides, the CDR3 is TGTGCCAGCAACAGGGGGCTTTACGAGCAGTACTTC.

This clonotype was found many times. This chain uses TRBV12-3 or TRBV12-4 with TRBJ2-4; the match to TRBD1 covers 9 bases. There are 16 residues in the CDR3. V lost 2 bases to trimming and J lost 6 bases; unmatched junction nucleotides: 8. As DNA, the CDR3 is TGTGCCAGCAGTTTAAGGTTTAGACAGGGGGGAAACATTCAGTACTTC. Amino acid sequence: CASSLRFRQGGNIQYF.

This clonotype was counted a few times. The chain joins TRBV7-9 to TRBJ1-2, with 7 positions matching TRBD1. The CDR3 runs to 15 residues. The germline CDR1 and CDR2 sequences are SEHNR and FQNEAQ (reference sequence). The trim removed 1 base at V and 4 bases at J, leaving 6 bases unmatched. CDR3 loop: CASSLGSRDSYGYTF. The CDR3 DNA sequence: TGTGCCAGCAGCTTAGGGAGCCGGGACAGCTATGGCTACACCTTC.

V is TRBV27 and J is TRBJ2-7; D is uncertain. Per germline, CDR1 MNHEY and CDR2 SMNVEV (reference sequence). With 3 bases removed from V and 3 bases from J, the gap between germline ends came to 15 bases. The CDR3 has 15 amino acids. Written as DNA, the CDR3 is TGTGCCAGCAGTTTGGTCCGAGAACGGTACTACGAGCAGTACTTC. This translates into CASSLVRERYYEQYF.

This chain links TRBV28 with TRBJ2-7; maybe TRBD1 (6 bases). Germline V CDR1 and CDR2: MDHEN, SYDVKM. The germline V and J ends were trimmed by 3 bases and 7 bases, with 16 bases remaining between them. The CDR3 is made up of 14 amino acids. DNA for the CDR3: TGTGCCAGCAGTTTCCGGGACACCCCGGGTGAGCAGTACTTC. Translating gives CASSFRDTPGEQYF. Based on the CDR3 plus reference TRBV28 and TRBJ2-7, the full variable domain is DVKVTQSSRYLVKRTGEKVFLECVQDMDHENMFWYRQDPGLGLRLIYFSYDVKMKEKGDIPEGYSVSREKKERFSLILESASTNQTSMYLCASSFRDTPGEQYFGPGTRLTVT.

The V call is TRBV7-2, the J call TRBJ1-1; TRBD1 might be the D (6 bases). CDR3 length equals 17 residues. Trimming shortened V by 6 bases and J by 0 bases, and 20 bases separated the two germline ends. CDR1 is SGHTA and CDR2 is FQGNSA in the germline V gene. CDR3 DNA: TGTGCCAGCAGGAGTTGGGTGGGGGCTACCATGAACACTGAAGCTTTCTTT. Protein: CASRSWVGATMNTEAFF. Filled out from reference TRBV7-2 and TRBJ1-1, the complete variable domain reads GAGVSQSPSNKVTEKGKDVELRCDPISGHTALYWYRQSLGQGLEFLIYFQGNSAPDKSGLPSDRFSAERTGGSVSTLTIQRTQQEDSAVYLCASRSWVGATMNTEAFFGQGTRLTVV.

A few counts support this clonotype. The chain is built from TRBV4-3 and TRBJ2-1; D is possibly TRBD1 (6 bases). CDR3 length: 16 residues. Germline values: CDR1 LGHNA, CDR2 YSLEER. With 2 bases removed from V and 0 bases from J, the gap between germline ends came to 11 bases. The CDR3 region has the DNA TGCGCCAGCAGCCAAACGGGACATCGCTCCTACAATGAGCAGTTCTTC. Translating gives CASSQTGHRSYNEQFF.

The chain combines TRBV24-1 with TRBJ2-2, with 8 bases identical to TRBD1. With 3 bases clipped from V and 0 bases from J, the junction kept 5 bases outside the gene matches. The CDR3 is 17 amino acids. Germline CDR1 KGHDR, CDR2 SFDVKD. CDR3 DNA: TGTGCCACCAGTGATCCTCGGACAGGGACGAACACCGGGGAGCTGTTTTTT. Translated, it gives CATSDPRTGTNTGELFF.

This clonotype was observed at least ten times. The genes are TRBV7-9 and TRBJ2-7; D unresolved. The germline gives CDR1 SEHNR, CDR2 FQNEAQ (reference sequence). Trimming cost V 3 bases and J 0 bases, with 15 bases left between them. This CDR3 has 16 residues. The CDR3 DNA sequence: TGTGCCAGCAGCTTGATCATCGGGCTGAGCTCCTACGAGCAGTACTTC. It encodes CASSLIIGLSSYEQYF.